The clone carrying this TCR beta chain was observed a single time. Its antigen is currently unknown. J gave up 7 bases and V 4 bases, and 5 bases lay outside the gene matches. The CDR3 contains 14 residues. The germline V gene encodes CDR1 MNHEY and CDR2 SVGEGT. This table comes from immunoSEQ multiplex PCR, and its TCRdb copy is limited to in-frame clones, with some not included. The table records fewer than 120,000 clones, roughly 92% of them present only once. This sample was taken from a study of T cell responses to AZD1222 COVID-19 vaccine. Notes on the study in general: CD4 TCRs linked to vaccination spanned spike, dominating at 160-218 and 743-854. Reports indicate that nearly half of spike-specific TCRs are directed at unmutated variant regions. Recipients of two AZD1222 doses showed rising Spike-specific TCR breadth and depth.

This clonotype was sampled from an adult who received the AZD1222 COVID-19 vaccine. V and J are TRBV6-2 or TRBV6-3 and TRBJ1-4, with TRBD1 matching over 8 bases. This material consisted of peripheral blood, taken 28 days after the second AZD1222 dose. CDR3 region: CASSSGQDPEKLFF. Written as DNA, the CDR3 is TGTGCCAGCAGTTCGGGACAGGACCCTGAAAAACTGTTTTTT.